This paragraph reports one TCR beta chain. Its antigen remains unidentified. Qualities for individual bases were not recorded, and no much larger clone is one base off. This entry is derived from a study of identical twins (dated by TCRdb to the mid-2010s). Broadly, across the study: To test whether fetal clonotypes persist, this study deep-sequenced TCR alpha and beta repertoires from monozygotic twins, from unrelated adults of various ages, and from cord blood. Replicate twin experiments were performed at different times using different library preparation protocols to rule out contamination.

Results the study describes overall, beyond this receptor: Out-of-frame TCR alpha sharing in monozygotic twins was systematically underestimated by recombination models, whereas sharing between unrelated individuals was in agreement with the recombination models. The excess sharing between twins in beta out-of-frame sequences was weaker because fewer shared sequences reduced the signal-to-noise ratio. Invariant T cells such as MAIT and iNKT could partly confound zero-insertion analyses, although diverse VJ usage argued against such confounding for most clonotypes. Compared with coincidental sharing between unrelated individuals, out-of-frame TCR alpha sequences shared between twins showed an excess of sequences with low generation probability. Conclusions relied on cross-sectional statistical analysis, since the same donors could not be followed over many years. Fewer insertions were carried by abundant cord blood beta clonotypes, a similar but weaker trend appeared in young adult naive repertoires, and no such trend appeared in memory repertoires.

Including cysteine and phenylalanine, the CDR3 has 15 amino acids. Here the CDR3 DNA is all that survives: 45 bases in frame from base 1. The germline V gene (reference sequence) gives CDR1 as DFQATT and CDR2 as SNEGSKA. Trimming takes 3 bases off V and 0 bases off J; junction bases not matched to a gene: 3. Every donor in the study was a healthy Caucasian. Three pairs of female monozygotic twins, all aged 18 to 29 years, were included in the twin cohort. Positive isolation kits from Invitrogen were used to isolate CD4+ and CD8+ T cell populations. Libraries were made using 5' RACE. Instrument used: Illumina HiSeq 2000. Template switching introduced a universal primer binding site; the final cDNA contained a unique molecular identifier, enabling accurate counting of TCR cDNA molecules. First-strand cDNA for TCR alpha and beta chains was synthesized from specific primers in the conserved constant-segment region. To control for contamination, every cDNA library was double barcoded, receiving both a SMART-Mk sample barcode and Illumina barcodes. TruSeq adapter sequences, together with Illumina sample barcodes, were added in two successive PCR steps. The TCR alpha and beta cDNA libraries were sequenced on the Illumina HiSeq platform using custom primers. The study's processing was this. MiGEC processed the raw reads to extract unique molecular identifiers, while MiXCR was used to determine the CDR3 positions. For each individual, recombination models were inferred using an EM algorithm with the repgenHMM and IGoR tools. Shared clonotypes were analyzed with the tcR package in R, and sharing was normalized by the product of cloneset sizes. Out-of-frame nonproductive sequences were analyzed to study raw recombination free of thymic and clonal selection effects. TCRdb passed the public sequencing reads through fastp at Q25 and MiXCR, retaining productive beta sequences. Entries that share a CDR3 protein sequence are merged under the most common genes and DNA. The V and J calls and clone size come from TCRdb's table, not from the authors' own analysis. The sample records some 460,000 distinct CDR3 sequences, around 14% of which are singletons. Of the sample, 0.5% to 0.65% is held by the ten largest clones.

Separately, the same data were catalogued under a study of yellow fever vaccine responses in identical twins. The second study's authors report: The authors reported that the T cell response to vaccination in identical twins appeared partly convergent and partly personalized. In identical twins, the study followed T cell clones that responded to the vaccine with precision.

The chain is made from TRBV20-1 and TRBJ2-3, and TRBD2 aligns with 10 junction nucleotides. This TCR was sampled from a young woman in good health. The sequencing sample was made of CD4+ T cells sorted from blood. The CDR3 in this case is CSASQRGGSTDTQYF. At the DNA level, the sequence is TGCAGTGCTAGCCAGCGGGGGGGTAGCACAGATACGCAGTATTTT.